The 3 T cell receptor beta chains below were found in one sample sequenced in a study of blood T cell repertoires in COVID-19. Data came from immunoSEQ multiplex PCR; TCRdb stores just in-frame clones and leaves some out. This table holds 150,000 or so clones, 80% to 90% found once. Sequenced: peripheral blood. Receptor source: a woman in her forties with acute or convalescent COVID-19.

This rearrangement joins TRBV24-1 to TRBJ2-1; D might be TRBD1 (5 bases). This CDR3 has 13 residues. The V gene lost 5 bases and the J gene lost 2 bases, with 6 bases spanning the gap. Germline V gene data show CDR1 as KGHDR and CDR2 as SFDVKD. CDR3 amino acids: CATSGQTYNEQFF. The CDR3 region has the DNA TGTGCCACCAGTGGACAGACCTACAATGAGCAGTTCTTC.

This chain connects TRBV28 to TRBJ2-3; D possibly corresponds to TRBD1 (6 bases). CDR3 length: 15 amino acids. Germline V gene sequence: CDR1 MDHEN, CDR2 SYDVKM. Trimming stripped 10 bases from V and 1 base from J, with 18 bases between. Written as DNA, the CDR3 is TGTGCCATCGACCTCAGGGGTACTGGCACAGATACGCAGTATTTT. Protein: CAIDLRGTGTDTQYF.

The CDR3 region is CASSQGQGAFNEQYF. The CDR3 region has the DNA TGTGCCAGCAGCCAAGGACAGGGGGCGTTCAACGAGCAGTACTTC. The chain has TRBV3-1 (or the pseudogene TRBV3-2) and TRBJ2-7, with 10 bases fitting TRBD1. CDR1 and CDR2 from the germline V gene are LGHDT and YNNKEL (reference sequence). V was pared by 1 base and J by 5 bases, with 5 bases of the junction left unmatched. The CDR3 spans 15 residues.